This is a list of T cell receptor beta chains from one sample in a study of blood T cell repertoires in COVID-19. Assay used: immunoSEQ multiplex PCR; TCRdb lists only in-frame clones, some missing. The sample gives 300,000 or so clones, roughly nine tenths of which show up once; roughly 2.6% is in the top ten. Sequenced input: PBMCs or T cells enriched from blood (not recorded which). These receptors were taken from a man aged 55 to 70 who had recovered from COVID-19. Both conserved end residues are part of each CDR3. D genes are given only for firm matches. Clone size is not always given. Where it is, it says once, few, many or a class for expanded clones.

D,J,V,size,CDR3,DNA
-,TRBJ1-6,TRBV7-9,-,CASSGGNSPLHF,TGTGCCAGCAGCGGGGGGAATTCACCCCTCCACTTT
TRBD2,TRBJ2-4,TRBV30,-,CAWSIGSAGAGGIQYF,TGTGCCTGGAGTATAGGTTCCGCGGGGGCGGGGGGCATTCAGTACTTC
TRBD2,TRBJ2-5,TRBV18,-,CASSPSGSMRETQYF,TGTGCCAGCTCACCTAGCGGGAGTATGCGAGAGACCCAGTACTTC
-,TRBJ1-5,TRBV12-3/TRBV12-4,-,CASSFLGNQPQHF,TGTGCCAGCAGTTTCCTCGGCAATCAGCCCCAGCATTTT
TRBD1,TRBJ2-2,TRBV30,-,CACSGQGIPGELFF,TGTGCCTGTTCGGGACAGGGCATCCCCGGGGAGCTGTTTTTT
TRBD1,TRBJ2-7,TRBV6-2/TRBV6-3,once,CASSDPGTGNYEQYF,TGTGCCAGCAGCGACCCCGGGACAGGTAACTACGAGCAGTACTTC
-,TRBJ1-2,TRBV30,once,CAWGWGGYTF,TGTGCCTGGGGCTGGGGCGGCTACACCTTC
TRBD2,TRBJ2-7,TRBV7-2,-,CASSSSSGSYEQYF,TGTGCCAGCAGCTCCTCTAGCGGCTCCTACGAGCAGTACTTC
TRBD2,TRBJ2-1,TRBV7-9,-,CASSLPQRGSGKGNEQFF,TGTGCCAGCAGCTTACCCCAAAGGGGTAGCGGGAAGGGAAATGAGCAGTTCTTC
-,TRBJ1-1,TRBV9,-,CASSVVDSTTEAFF,TGTGCCAGCAGCGTAGTTGACAGTACTACCGAAGCTTTCTTT
TRBD2,TRBJ2-7,TRBV10-2,-,CASTVGLAGYEQYF,TGCGCCAGCACGGTTGGGCTAGCGGGCTACGAGCAGTACTTC
TRBD2,TRBJ2-3,TRBV29-1,-,CSVFSGGANTQYF,TGCAGCGTTTTTAGCGGGGGGGCAAATACGCAGTATTTT
-,TRBJ1-5,TRBV9,-,CASSVGVGGAQPQHF,TGTGCCAGCAGCGTAGGAGTTGGGGGGGCTCAGCCCCAGCATTTT
TRBD2,TRBJ2-1,TRBV19,-,CASSIGLAPNEQFF,TGTGCCAGTAGTATCGGACTAGCCCCCAATGAGCAGTTCTTC
TRBD1,TRBJ2-1,TRBV6-5,-,CASSTTGGGYNEQFF,TGTGCCAGCAGTACGACAGGGGGCGGTTACAATGAGCAGTTCTTC
-,TRBJ2-7,TRBV10-1,-,CASSAMGGYEQYF,TGCGCCAGCAGTGCCATGGGGGGCTACGAGCAGTACTTC
TRBD1,TRBJ2-5,TRBV19,-,CASRNSRQGSETQYF,TGTGCCAGTAGGAACAGTCGACAGGGTTCAGAGACCCAGTACTTC
TRBD2,TRBJ2-7,TRBV27,-,CASSLTSIHEQYF,TGTGCCAGCAGTTTGACTAGCATCCACGAGCAGTACTTC
TRBD1,TRBJ2-7,TRBV6-5,-,CASSSGTGTYEQYF,TGTGCCAGCAGTTCCGGGACAGGTACCTACGAGCAGTACTTC
TRBD2,TRBJ2-5,TRBV2,-,CASRKASGGQETQYF,TGTGCCAGCCGGAAGGCTTCGGGAGGGCAAGAGACCCAGTACTTC
TRBD2,TRBJ2-3,TRBV7-9,-,CASSLGASGNTDTQYF,TGTGCCAGCAGCTTAGGGGCTAGCGGGAACACAGATACGCAGTATTTT
-,TRBJ1-4,TRBV9,once,CASSVGNTGATNEKLFF,TGTGCCAGCAGCGTAGGAAATACAGGTGCAACTAATGAAAAACTGTTTTTT
-,TRBJ1-1,TRBV28,-,CASNRGGTEAFF,TGTGCCAGCAACCGGGGGGGGACTGAAGCTTTCTTT
-,TRBJ2-2,TRBV7-6,-,CASRRTADIDTGELFF,TGTGCCAGCAGGAGAACAGCGGATATAGACACCGGGGAGCTGTTTTTT
TRBD1,TRBJ2-7,TRBV14,-,CASSQPGTVLYEQYF,TGTGCCAGCAGCCAACCCGGGACAGTTTTGTACGAGCAGTACTTC
TRBD1,TRBJ1-5,TRBV5-5,few,CASSWGDRGNQPQHF,TGTGCCAGCAGCTGGGGGGACAGGGGAAATCAGCCCCAGCATTTT
-,TRBJ1-5,TRBV19,-,CASSSRESVNQPQHF,TGTGCCAGTAGTTCCCGGGAGTCGGTCAATCAGCCCCAGCATTTT
-,TRBJ2-5,TRBV12-3/TRBV12-4,-,CASSPGFQETQYF,TGTGCCAGCAGTCCAGGATTTCAAGAGACCCAGTACTTC
TRBD1,TRBJ1-1,TRBV5-4,-,CASSLWQGARGGTEAFF,TGTGCCAGCAGCTTGTGGCAGGGGGCGCGAGGAGGCACTGAAGCTTTCTTT
-,TRBJ1-5,TRBV5-6,-,CASSSGIGFWEEPQHF,TGTGCCAGCAGCTCCGGAATAGGATTTTGGGAGGAGCCCCAGCATTTT
TRBD1,TRBJ1-2,TRBV7-8,-,CASSLDRGNYGYTF,TGTGCCAGCAGCTTGGACAGGGGAAACTATGGCTACACCTTC